This T cell receptor beta chain was obtained from a study of blood T cell repertoires in COVID-19. Trimming removed 4 bases from V and 6 bases from J; junction bases left unmatched: 8. CDR1 is SGHDT and CDR2 is YYEEEE in the germline V gene. This CDR3 region has 14 residues. Profiling relied on immunoSEQ multiplex PCR, and the TCRdb table lists in-frame clones only, not all of them. The table records over 200,000 clones, roughly 76% of them present only once. The sequence derives from a human donor in a cohort sampled during active COVID-19. The sample consisted of peripheral blood. The chain links TRBV5-6 to TRBJ2-7, with 9 bases fitting TRBD2. The CDR3 spells CASSPGTSSTEQYF. Here the CDR3 DNA reads TGTGCCAGCAGCCCCGGGACTAGCTCAACCGAGCAGTACTTC.